The text below deals with one T cell receptor beta chain. The CDR3 contains 15 residues. Germline-derived CDR1 and CDR2 are MNHEY and SVGAGI. Germline trimming cut 2 bases from V and 1 base from J; bases unmatched to any gene: 4. Measured with immunoSEQ multiplex PCR; TCRdb has only the in-frame clones, and not every one. The sample lists about 180,000 clones, about 82% seen once, with about 8.6% in the top ten. The entry originates in a study of blood T cell repertoires in COVID-19. About the study: Nucleic acid was either cDNA or gDNA, and it came from T cells, B-cell-depleted T cells, or PBMCs.

Allocation to cohorts depended on clinical history reported by the participants. Recovered Cohort 3 donors showed two negative PCRs, clearance, or symptom resolution. Sequenced sample: PBMCs or T cells enriched from blood (not recorded which). This sequence was found in a woman aged 25 to 39 who had recovered from COVID-19. The J gene is TRBJ2-7, the V gene TRBV6-5; 8 nucleotides agree with TRBD1. The chain's CDR3 is CASSYTDRESYEQYF. CDR3 in DNA: TGTGCCAGCAGTTACACGGACAGGGAGTCCTACGAGCAGTACTTC.